Shown below are 14 T cell receptor beta chains from a single sample sequenced in a study of T-cell memory formation after mild COVID-19. TCRdb ran MiXCR on the 5' RACE reads and lists one entry per CDR3 protein. In the table there are around 260,000 distinct CDR3 sequences, around 15% of which are singletons. Material: PBMCs or a T cell subset sorted from them (not recorded which). Every receptor here comes from a man between 18 and 35 years old who had mild COVID-19 (a few samples of this study predate the infection). Cell type and time point are not known.

This clonotype is medium-sized within its sample. The gene calls are TRBV7-2 and TRBJ1-2; 9 bases map to TRBD1. Germline V gene data show CDR1 as SGHTA and CDR2 as FQGNSA. The CDR3 has 14 residues. J lost 4 bases, V lost 2 bases, and 2 bases had no gene match. CDR3 sequence reads: CASSLPTGGYGYTF. CDR3 sequence (DNA): TGTGCCAGCAGCTTACCGACAGGGGGCTATGGCTACACCTTC.

This clonotype was counted a few times. The chain has TRBV9 and TRBJ2-3; a weak D match, TRBD1 (5 bases). Germline values: CDR1 SGDLS, CDR2 YYNGEE. V lost 0 bases to trimming and J lost 6 bases, with 14 bases between them. CDR3 length: 15 residues. The CDR3 loop is CASSVVPGPGDTQYF. CDR3 nucleotides: TGTGCCAGCAGCGTAGTTCCAGGGCCTGGGGATACGCAGTATTTT.

This chain connects TRBV10-3 to TRBJ1-2, with 7 positions matching TRBD1. The CDR3 runs to 16 residues. The J segment lost 1 base and the V segment lost 4 bases, leaving 9 bases of the junction unmatched. Germline assignment: CDR1 ENHRY and CDR2 SYGVKD. The chain's CDR3 is CAISGEKGARNYGYTF. DNA for the CDR3: TGTGCCATCAGTGGGGAGAAGGGGGCGCGTAACTATGGCTACACCTTC.

This clonotype was seen a few times. The chain uses TRBV5-1 and TRBJ2-5; 12 nucleotides align to TRBD1. Germline trimming cut 1 base from V and 4 bases from J; bases unmatched to any gene: 2. Germline CDR1 is SGHRS and CDR2 is YFSETQ. CDR3 length: 15 residues. The CDR3 is CASSLWDRGLETQYF. CDR3 coding DNA: TGCGCCAGCAGCTTGTGGGACAGGGGGCTAGAGACCCAGTACTTC. The variable domain in full, with the rest retrieved from reference TRBV5-1 and TRBJ2-5, is KAGVTQTPRYLIKTRGQQVTLSCSPISGHRSVSWYQQTPGQGLQFLFEYFSETQRNKGNFPGRFSGRQFSNSRSEMNVSTLELGDSALYLCASSLWDRGLETQYFGPGTRLLVL.

The V and J genes are TRBV4-1 and TRBJ1-2, with 7 bases that match TRBD1. The CDR3 runs to 15 residues. The germline V gene encodes CDR1 MGHRA and CDR2 YSYEKL. Unmatched junction bases numbered 9, after V lost 6 bases and J lost 2 bases. The DNA for the CDR3 is TGCGCCAGCAGACAAACGGGACAGTTGAACTATGGCTACACCTTC. Its translation is CASRQTGQLNYGYTF.

This clonotype was observed a single time. The chain employs TRBV12-3 or TRBV12-4 and TRBJ1-2; D remains ambiguous. The V end was cut by 3 bases, the J end by 8 bases, with 13 bases between. CDR3 size: 13 residues. CDR3 region: CASSLTIPWGYTF. The CDR3, as DNA: TGTGCCAGCAGTTTGACGATACCTTGGGGCTACACCTTC.

This clonotype occurred a few times. The J gene is TRBJ2-2, the V gene TRBV12-3 or TRBV12-4, with no clear D. V was pared by 4 bases and J by 3 bases, with 9 bases between. The CDR3 runs 14 residues. CDR3: CASSSEYHTGELFF. The CDR3 region has the DNA TGTGCCAGCAGTTCGGAATACCACACCGGGGAGCTGTTTTTT.

The table lists this clonotype with a few counts. This chain joins TRBV24-1 and TRBJ2-1, with 10 bases fitting TRBD1. The germline gives CDR1 KGHDR, CDR2 SFDVKD. V trimming: 5 bases; J trimming: 5 bases; junction bases outside the gene matches: 8. The CDR3 covers 16 residues. The CDR3 nucleotides are TGTGCCACCAGTGGGGGAGGGGACAGGGGAAACAATGAGCAGTTCTTC. Its translation is CATSGGGDRGNNEQFF.

The rearrangement joins TRBV11-2 to TRBJ2-6; D uncertain. This CDR3 has 14 amino acids. The V end lost 4 bases, the J end lost 5 bases, and 9 bases lay between the germline ends. In germline, CDR1 is SGHAT, CDR2 FQNNGV. CDR3 residues: CASSSPHRANVLTF. The CDR3, as DNA: TGTGCCAGCAGCTCCCCCCACCGGGCCAACGTCCTGACTTTC.

The chain couples TRBV29-1 to TRBJ2-2, with 10 bases aligning to TRBD2. There are 17 residues in the CDR3. The germline V gene has CDR1 SQVTM and CDR2 ANQGSEA. V shed 0 bases, J shed 4 bases, and the junction held 8 bases outside the gene matches. The CDR3 loop is CSVEERAGGLLTGELFF. The CDR3 DNA reads as TGCAGCGTTGAAGAACGAGCGGGGGGGTTGCTCACCGGGGAGCTGTTTTTT.

This clonotype was counted ten times or more. The gene calls are TRBV27 and TRBJ1-1, with D possibly TRBD1 on 5 matching bases. The CDR3 extends over 13 amino acids. The germline V and J ends were trimmed by 4 bases and 11 bases, with 17 bases remaining between them. Germline-derived CDR1 and CDR2 are MNHEY and SMNVEV (reference sequence). The CDR3 spells CASSWDPGRKAFF. The DNA of the CDR3 is TGTGCCAGCAGTTGGGACCCCGGCAGAAAGGCTTTCTTT.

This chain links TRBV6-5 with TRBJ1-1; no clear D gene. Per the germline V gene, CDR1 is MNHEY and CDR2 is SVGAGI. Trimming shortened V by 6 bases and J by 3 bases, and 8 bases separated the two germline ends. The CDR3 consists of 12 residues. CDR3 sequence reads: CASSFDYTEAFF. CDR3 bases: TGTGCCAGCAGCTTCGACTACACTGAAGCTTTCTTT.

This chain uses TRBV7-9 with TRBJ2-1; no clear D gene. Germline-derived CDR1 and CDR2 are SEHNR and FQNEAQ (reference sequence). The V and J ends lost 5 bases and 1 base respectively, with 12 bases between them. This CDR3 contains 15 residues. The CDR3 is CASSANLISYNEQFF. In DNA form, the CDR3 reads TGTGCCAGCAGCGCAAACTTGATATCCTACAATGAGCAGTTCTTC.

The gene calls are TRBV6-6 and TRBJ2-7, with D perhaps being TRBD1 or TRBD2 (6 bases each). The CDR3 has 14 residues. Germline V gene data show CDR1 as MNHNY and CDR2 as SVGAGI (reference sequence). V dropped 8 bases and J dropped 2 bases, with 16 bases sitting between them. The CDR3 region is CASHSRGRTYEQYF. CDR3 nucleotides: TGTGCCAGCCACTCCCGGGGGCGCACCTACGAGCAGTACTTC.